This T cell receptor beta chain appears in the sequencing data of a study of blood T cell repertoires in COVID-19. Trimming at V came to 5 bases and at J to 6 bases, leaving 7 bases not matched to a gene. CDR3 length: 14 residues. Germline loops: CDR1 SGHNT, CDR2 YYREEE (reference sequence). Clones were sequenced by immunoSEQ multiplex PCR, and TCRdb holds only the in-frame ones, with some missing. The sample lists nearly 250,000 clones, about 80% occurring once. The origin of this receptor is a woman of 80 years or more with acute or convalescent COVID-19. The chain links TRBV5-4 to TRBJ1-1; 10 nucleotides agree with TRBD1. The material sequenced was peripheral blood. CDR3 in DNA: TGTGCCAGCAGGGCTGACAGGGGGCTTTCTGAAGCTTTCTTT. Its translation: CASRADRGLSEAFF.